This entry features one TCR beta chain sequence. Produced via immunoSEQ multiplex PCR; TCRdb's table is partial and in-frame only. This repertoire shows some 250,000 clones, about 92% found once; its top ten account for approximately 3.1%. The data originate from a study of cytomegalovirus exposure and HLA in healthy donors. The TCR comes from a woman aged 30 to 39 in good health and CMV-seronegative. What was sequenced was PBMCs.

The CDR3 reads CASSSLGEQYF. CDR3 DNA: TGTGCCAGCAGTTCTCTGGGTGAGCAGTACTTC. V gene TRBV27 combines with J gene TRBJ2-7; D call uncertain. This CDR3 is built from 11 residues. The germline CDR1 and CDR2 sequences are MNHEY and SMNVEV (reference sequence). Between the trimmed V and J ends, which lost 4 bases and 7 bases, there was a span of 8 bases.